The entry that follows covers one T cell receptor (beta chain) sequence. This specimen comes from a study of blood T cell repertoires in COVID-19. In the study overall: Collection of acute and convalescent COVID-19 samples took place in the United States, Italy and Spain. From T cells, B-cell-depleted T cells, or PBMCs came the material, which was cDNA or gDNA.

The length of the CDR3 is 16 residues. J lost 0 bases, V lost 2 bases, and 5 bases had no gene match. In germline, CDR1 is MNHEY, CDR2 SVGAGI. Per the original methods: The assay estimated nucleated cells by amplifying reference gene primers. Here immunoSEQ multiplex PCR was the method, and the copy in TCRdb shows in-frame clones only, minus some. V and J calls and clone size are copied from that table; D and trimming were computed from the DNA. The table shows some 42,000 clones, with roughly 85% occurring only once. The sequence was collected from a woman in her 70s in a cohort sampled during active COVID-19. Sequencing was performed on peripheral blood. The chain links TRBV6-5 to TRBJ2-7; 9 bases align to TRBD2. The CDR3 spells CASSYLPSGVSYEQYF. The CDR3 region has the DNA TGTGCCAGCAGTTACCTTCCTAGCGGGGTCTCCTACGAGCAGTACTTC.